This entry concerns a single T cell receptor beta chain. Its antigen is currently not known. No much larger clone exists at a distance of one base, and base qualities are not known. The CDR3 spans 15 residues, from the cysteine through the phenylalanine. The sequence is cut down to CDR3 DNA, 45 bases in frame from base 1. V loses 4 bases at its end and J loses 3 bases; junction bases beyond the gene matches: 5. From a lookup of the germline V gene (reference sequence), CDR1 and CDR2 are SGHKS and YYEKEE. This entry belongs to a study of blood T cell repertoires in COVID-19 (dated by TCRdb to the early 2020s). General notes on the study: Samples covering the acute and convalescent phases of COVID-19 were provided by collaborators in the United States, Italy and Spain. Nearly every sample came with metadata listing a de-identified subject ID, COVID-19 status, age in years and sex. The samples were drawn from the first 160 participants of the ongoing ImmuneRACE study and from some 1,300 subjects provided by 6 global collaborators. The dataset comprised deeply sampled blood TCRbeta repertoires from subjects exposed to, actively infected with, or recovered from COVID-19. Where HLA class I and class II types were available, the types were taken from metadata supplied by the sample provider, not from assay-based typing. A freely available public database, intended as a resource for researchers studying the immune response to SARS-CoV-2, is where the repertoires were released. The material from the prospective study consisted of cDNA or gDNA derived from T cells, B-cell-depleted T cells, or PBMCs.

The immunoSEQ Assay, a bias-controlled multiplex PCR, was used to amplify TCRbeta CDR3 regions from genomic DNA. As for the authors' bioinformatics: Nucleated cell counts per sample were estimated from amplification of reference gene primers within the assay. To quantify the absolute abundance of each unique TCRbeta CDR3 rearrangement, sequence reads were collapsed and filtered. Productive Simpson clonality was computed per sample as the square root of Simpson's diversity index over productive rearrangements. TCRdb retrieved this table from immuneACCESS and kept in-frame rearrangements only. Not all clones are present; in checked studies, unresolved V genes account for under half, and no reason is known for the remainder. V and J calls and clone size come straight from that table; D and trimming were deduced from the DNA. The sample data list about 250,000 clones, and about 85% of these were observed just once. The biggest ten clones account for 3% to 3.5% of the sample.

Overall results and qualifications from the work: The quantity of clinical and demographic metadata differed by source and by participant and was supplied without curation.

Each collaborating institution followed its own protocols to collect whole blood in K2EDTA tubes. For TCRbeta analysis, collaborators shipped samples in one of three forms: frozen whole blood, isolated PBMCs, or DNA extracted from either of those sample types. The sample consisted of peripheral blood. The rearranged segments are TRBV5-5 and TRBJ1-3; 9 nucleotides in the junction match TRBD1. This receptor was obtained from a man between 18 and 35 years old with active or convalescent COVID-19. The base sequence is TGTGCCAGCAGCGCTACAGGGGGCGTTGGAAACACCATATATTTT. Translated, this gives CASSATGGVGNTIYF.